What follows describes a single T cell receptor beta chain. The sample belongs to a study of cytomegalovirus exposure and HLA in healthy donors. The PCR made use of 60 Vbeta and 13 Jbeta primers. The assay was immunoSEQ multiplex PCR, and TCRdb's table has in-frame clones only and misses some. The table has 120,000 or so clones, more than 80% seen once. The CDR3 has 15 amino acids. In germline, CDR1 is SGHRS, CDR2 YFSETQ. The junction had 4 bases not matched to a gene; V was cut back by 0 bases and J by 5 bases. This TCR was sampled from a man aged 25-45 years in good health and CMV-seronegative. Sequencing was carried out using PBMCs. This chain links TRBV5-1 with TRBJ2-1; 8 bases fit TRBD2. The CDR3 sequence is CASSLDGRDHNEQFF. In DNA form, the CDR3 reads TGCGCCAGCAGCTTGGACGGGAGGGACCACAATGAGCAGTTCTTC.